This T cell receptor beta chain was profiled in a study of PD-L1 blockade in urothelial cancer. As for the study in general: Median T cell yield from blood was 130,000 to 150,000.

Germline-derived CDR1 and CDR2 are SGHVS and FNYEAQ. CDR3 length: 16 residues. The V and J ends lost 5 bases and 3 bases, in that order; junction bases with no gene match: 9. The assay was immunoSEQ multiplex PCR, and TCRdb's table has in-frame clones only and misses some. The sample shows about 52,000 clones, approximately 77% of them seen only once. The TCR originated in a man between 65 and 80 years old with urothelial cancer. The chain recombines TRBV7-6 with TRBJ2-1; 8 nucleotides line up with TRBD2. The sequences come from PBMCs, collected around atezolizumab (anti-PD-L1) treatment. The CDR3 sequence is CASSHLSGAYYNEQFF. CDR3 in DNA: TGTGCCAGCAGCCACCTTAGCGGGGCCTACTACAATGAGCAGTTCTTC.